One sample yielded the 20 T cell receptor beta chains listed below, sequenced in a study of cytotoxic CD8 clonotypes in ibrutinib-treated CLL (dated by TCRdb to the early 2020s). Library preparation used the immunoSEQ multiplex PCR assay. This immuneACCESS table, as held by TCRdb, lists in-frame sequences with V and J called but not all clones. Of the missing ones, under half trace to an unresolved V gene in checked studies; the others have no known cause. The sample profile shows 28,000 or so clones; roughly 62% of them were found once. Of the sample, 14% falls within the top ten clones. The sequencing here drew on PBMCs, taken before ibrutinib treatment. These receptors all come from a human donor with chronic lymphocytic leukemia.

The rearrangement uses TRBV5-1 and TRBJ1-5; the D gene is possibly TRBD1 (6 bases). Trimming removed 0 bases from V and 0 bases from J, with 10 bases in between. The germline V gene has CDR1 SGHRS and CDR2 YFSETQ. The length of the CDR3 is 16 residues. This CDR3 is CASSLGEGDSNQPQHF. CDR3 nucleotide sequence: TGCGCCAGCAGCTTGGGGGAGGGGGATAGCAATCAGCCCCAGCATTTT.

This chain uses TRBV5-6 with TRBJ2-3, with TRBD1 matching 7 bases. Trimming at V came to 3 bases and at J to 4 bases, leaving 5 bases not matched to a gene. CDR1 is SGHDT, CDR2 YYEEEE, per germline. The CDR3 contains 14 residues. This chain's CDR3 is CASSSQGVPDTQYF. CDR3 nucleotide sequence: TGTGCCAGCAGCTCCCAGGGGGTTCCAGATACGCAGTATTTT.

The CDR3 region is CATSRDVAASGGGETQYF. The CDR3 nucleotides are TGTGCCACCAGCAGAGATGTTGCGGCTAGCGGGGGTGGAGAGACCCAGTACTTC. The rearrangement links TRBV15 to TRBJ2-5; 10 positions match TRBD2. CDR1 and CDR2 (germline): LNHNV, YYDKDF (reference sequence). CDR3 length: 18 amino acids. Germline trimming cut 0 bases from V and 4 bases from J; bases unmatched to any gene: 11.

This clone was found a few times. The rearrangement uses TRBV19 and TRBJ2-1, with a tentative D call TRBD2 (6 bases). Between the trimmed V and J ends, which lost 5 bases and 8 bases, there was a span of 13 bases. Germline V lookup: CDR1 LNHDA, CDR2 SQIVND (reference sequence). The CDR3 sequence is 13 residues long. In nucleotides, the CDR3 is TGTGCCAGTAGTCGGAGGGTAGCAGATGAGCAGTTCTTC. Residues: CASSRRVADEQFF.

CDR3 DNA sequence: TGCGCCAGCAGCGGTCTCCAAGAGACCCAGTACTTC. Protein: CASSGLQETQYF. V is TRBV5-1 and J is TRBJ2-5; the D is unclear. CDR1 is SGHRS, CDR2 YFSETQ, per germline. V shed 4 bases and J shed 1 base, with 5 bases lying between them. The length of the CDR3 is 12 residues.

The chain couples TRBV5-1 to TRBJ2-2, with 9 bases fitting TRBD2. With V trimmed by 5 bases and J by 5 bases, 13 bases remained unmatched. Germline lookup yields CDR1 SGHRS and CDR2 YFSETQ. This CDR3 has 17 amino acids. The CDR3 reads CASRESFRGRGTGELFF. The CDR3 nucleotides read TGCGCCAGCAGAGAAAGTTTTCGCGGGAGGGGGACCGGGGAGCTGTTTTTT. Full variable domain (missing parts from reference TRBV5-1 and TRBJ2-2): KAGVTQTPRYLIKTRGQQVTLSCSPISGHRSVSWYQQTPGQGLQFLFEYFSETQRNKGNFPGRFSGRQFSNSRSEMNVSTLELGDSALYLCASRESFRGRGTGELFFGEGSRLTVL.

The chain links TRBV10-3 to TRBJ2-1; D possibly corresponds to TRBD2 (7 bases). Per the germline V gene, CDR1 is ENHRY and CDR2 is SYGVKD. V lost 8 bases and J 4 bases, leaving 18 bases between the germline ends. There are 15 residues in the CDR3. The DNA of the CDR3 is TGTGCCATCGCCTCAAAGGGGGGGGCATACAATGAGCAGTTCTTC. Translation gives CAIASKGGAYNEQFF.

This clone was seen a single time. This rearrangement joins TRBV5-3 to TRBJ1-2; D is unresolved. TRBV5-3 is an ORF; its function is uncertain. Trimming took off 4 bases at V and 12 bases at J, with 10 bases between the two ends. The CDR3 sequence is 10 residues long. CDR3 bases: TGTGCCAGAAGCCCGACGGACGACACCTTC. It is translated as CARSPTDDTF.

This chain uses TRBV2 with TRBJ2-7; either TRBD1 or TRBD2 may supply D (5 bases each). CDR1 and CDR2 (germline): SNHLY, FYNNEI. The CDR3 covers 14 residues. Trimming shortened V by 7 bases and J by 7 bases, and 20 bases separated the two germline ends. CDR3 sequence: CASTMGPDLGEQYF. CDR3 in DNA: TGTGCCAGCACTATGGGACCAGATCTTGGAGAGCAGTACTTC.

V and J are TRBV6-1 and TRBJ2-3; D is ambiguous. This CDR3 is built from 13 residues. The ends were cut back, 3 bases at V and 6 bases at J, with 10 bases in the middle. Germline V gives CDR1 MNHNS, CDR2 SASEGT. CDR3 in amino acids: CASSDPGVDTQYF. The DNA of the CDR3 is TGTGCCAGCAGTGATCCTGGGGTGGATACGCAGTATTTT.

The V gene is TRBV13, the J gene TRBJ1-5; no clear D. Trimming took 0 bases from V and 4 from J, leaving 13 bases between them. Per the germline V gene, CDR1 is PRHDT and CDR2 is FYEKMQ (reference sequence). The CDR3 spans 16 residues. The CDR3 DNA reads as TGTGCCAGCAGCTTAGGGGCGGTAGGGCGGAATCAGCCCCAGCATTTT. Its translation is CASSLGAVGRNQPQHF.

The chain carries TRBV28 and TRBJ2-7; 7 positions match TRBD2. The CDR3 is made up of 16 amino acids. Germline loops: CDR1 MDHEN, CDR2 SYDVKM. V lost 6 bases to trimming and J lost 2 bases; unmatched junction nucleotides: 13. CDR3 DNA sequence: TGTGCCAGCAGCCCCGCGGCGGGAGAGTCTACCTACGAGCAGTACTTC. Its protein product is CASSPAAGESTYEQYF.

The CDR3 DNA sequence: TGCGCCAGCAGCTTGGGTGTCACCTTCTACGAGCAGTACTTC. It encodes CASSLGVTFYEQYF. The chain has TRBV5-1 and TRBJ2-7; D remains unclear. V was clipped by 0 bases and J by 3 bases, with 10 bases between them. The germline V gene has CDR1 SGHRS and CDR2 YFSETQ. The CDR3 covers 14 residues.

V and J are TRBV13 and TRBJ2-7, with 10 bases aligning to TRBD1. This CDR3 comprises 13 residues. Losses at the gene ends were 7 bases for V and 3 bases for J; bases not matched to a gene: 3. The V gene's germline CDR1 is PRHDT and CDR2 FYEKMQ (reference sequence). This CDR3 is CASTRDRGYEQYF. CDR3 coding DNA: TGTGCCAGCACACGGGACAGGGGCTACGAGCAGTACTTC. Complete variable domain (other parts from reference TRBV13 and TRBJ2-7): AAGVIQSPRHLIKEKRETATLKCYPIPRHDTVYWYQQGPGQDPQFLISFYEKMQSDKGSIPDRFSAQQFSDYHSELNMSSLELGDSALYFCASTRDRGYEQYFGPGTRLTVT.

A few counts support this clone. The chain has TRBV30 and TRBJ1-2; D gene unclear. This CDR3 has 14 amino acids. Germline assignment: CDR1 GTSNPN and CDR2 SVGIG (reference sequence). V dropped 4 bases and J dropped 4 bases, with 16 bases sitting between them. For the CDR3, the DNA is TGTGCCTGGAAGGTTACCGGTCGTGTCTATGGCTACACCTTC. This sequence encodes CAWKVTGRVYGYTF.

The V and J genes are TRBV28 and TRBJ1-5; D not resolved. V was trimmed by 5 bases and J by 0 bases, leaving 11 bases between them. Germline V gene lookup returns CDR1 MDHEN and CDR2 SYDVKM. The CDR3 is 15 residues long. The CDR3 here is CASSPRLGSNQPQHF. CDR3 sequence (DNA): TGTGCCAGCAGTCCCCGGCTGGGTAGCAATCAGCCCCAGCATTTT.

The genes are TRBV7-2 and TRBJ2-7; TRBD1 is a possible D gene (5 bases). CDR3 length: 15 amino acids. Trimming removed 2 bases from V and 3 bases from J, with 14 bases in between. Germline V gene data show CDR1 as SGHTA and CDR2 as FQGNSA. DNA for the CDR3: TGTGCCAGCAGCTTACAGGGATTCATCGGCTACGAGCAGTACTTC. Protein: CASSLQGFIGYEQYF.

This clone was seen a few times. The CDR3: CASSPQGGVYGYTF. CDR3 nucleotide sequence: TGTGCCAGCAGCCCCCAGGGGGGGGTGTATGGCTACACCTTC. This chain connects TRBV5-4 to TRBJ1-2; 7 bases match TRBD1. V lost 4 bases and J lost 5; bases outside the gene matches: 8. Germline V lookup: CDR1 SGHNT, CDR2 YYREEE (reference sequence). The CDR3 covers 14 residues.

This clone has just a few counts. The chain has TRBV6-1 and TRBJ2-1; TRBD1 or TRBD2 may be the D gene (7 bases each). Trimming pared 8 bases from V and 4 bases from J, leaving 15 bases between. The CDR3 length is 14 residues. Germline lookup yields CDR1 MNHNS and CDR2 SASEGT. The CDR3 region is CASQVRGGYNEQFF. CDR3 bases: TGTGCCAGCCAAGTCAGGGGGGGGTACAATGAGCAGTTCTTC.

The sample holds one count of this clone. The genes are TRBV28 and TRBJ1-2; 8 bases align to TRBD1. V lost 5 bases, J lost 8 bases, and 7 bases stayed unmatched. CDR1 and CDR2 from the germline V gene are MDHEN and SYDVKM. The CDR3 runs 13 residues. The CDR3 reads CASSVQGGRGYTF. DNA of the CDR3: TGTGCCAGCAGTGTACAGGGGGGTAGGGGCTACACCTTC.